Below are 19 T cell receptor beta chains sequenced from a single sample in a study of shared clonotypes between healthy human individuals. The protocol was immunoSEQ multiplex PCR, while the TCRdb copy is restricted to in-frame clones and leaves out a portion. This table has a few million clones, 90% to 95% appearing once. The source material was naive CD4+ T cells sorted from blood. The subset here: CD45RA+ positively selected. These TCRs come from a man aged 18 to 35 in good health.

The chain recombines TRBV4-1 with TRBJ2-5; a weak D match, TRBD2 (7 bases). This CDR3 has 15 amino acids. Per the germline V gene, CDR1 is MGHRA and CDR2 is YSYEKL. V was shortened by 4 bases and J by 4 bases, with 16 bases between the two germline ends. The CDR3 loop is CASSLLRGGGETQYF. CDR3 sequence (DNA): TGCGCCAGCAGCCTCCTCAGGGGAGGGGGAGAGACCCAGTACTTC.

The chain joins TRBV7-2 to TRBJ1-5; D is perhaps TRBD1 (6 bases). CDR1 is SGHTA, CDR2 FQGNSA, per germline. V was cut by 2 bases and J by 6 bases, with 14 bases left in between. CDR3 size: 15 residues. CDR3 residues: CASSLYRAAPQPQHF. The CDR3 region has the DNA TGTGCCAGCAGCTTATACAGGGCCGCTCCTCAGCCCCAGCATTTT.

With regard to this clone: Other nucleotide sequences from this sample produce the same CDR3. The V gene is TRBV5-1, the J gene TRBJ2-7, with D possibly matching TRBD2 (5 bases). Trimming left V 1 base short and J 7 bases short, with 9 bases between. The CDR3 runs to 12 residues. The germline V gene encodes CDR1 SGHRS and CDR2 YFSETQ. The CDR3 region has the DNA TGCGCCAGCAGCTTGCCTTCGGGGGAGCAGTACTTC. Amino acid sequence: CASSLPSGEQYF.

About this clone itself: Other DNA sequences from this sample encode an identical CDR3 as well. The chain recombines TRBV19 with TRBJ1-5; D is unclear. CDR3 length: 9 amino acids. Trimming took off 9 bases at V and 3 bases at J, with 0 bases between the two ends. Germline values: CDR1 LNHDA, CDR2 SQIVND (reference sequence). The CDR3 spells CASNQPQHF. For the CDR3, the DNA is TGTGCCAGCAATCAGCCCCAGCATTTT.

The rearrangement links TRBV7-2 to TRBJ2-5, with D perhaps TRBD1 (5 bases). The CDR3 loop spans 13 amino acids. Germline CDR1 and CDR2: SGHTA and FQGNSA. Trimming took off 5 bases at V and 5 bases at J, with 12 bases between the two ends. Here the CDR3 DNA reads TGTGCCAGCAGCAACAATTGGGGCGAGACCCAGTACTTC. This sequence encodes CASSNNWGETQYF.

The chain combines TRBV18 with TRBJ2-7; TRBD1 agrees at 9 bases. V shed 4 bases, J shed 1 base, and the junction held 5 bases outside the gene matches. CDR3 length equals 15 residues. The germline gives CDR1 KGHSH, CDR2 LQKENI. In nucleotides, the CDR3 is TGTGCCAGCTCACAGGGACAGGGAAGGTCCTACGAGCAGTACTTC. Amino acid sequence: CASSQGQGRSYEQYF.

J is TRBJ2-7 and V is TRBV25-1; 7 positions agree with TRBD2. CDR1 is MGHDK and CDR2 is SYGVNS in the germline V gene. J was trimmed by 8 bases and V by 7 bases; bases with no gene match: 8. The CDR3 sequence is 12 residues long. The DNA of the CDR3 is TGTGCCAGCACCAGTCCCGGGAGGAAGCAGTACTTC. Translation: CASTSPGRKQYF.

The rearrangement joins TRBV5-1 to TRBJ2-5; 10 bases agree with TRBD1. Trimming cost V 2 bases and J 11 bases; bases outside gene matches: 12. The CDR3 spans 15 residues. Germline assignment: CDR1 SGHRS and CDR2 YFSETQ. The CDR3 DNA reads TGCGCCAGCAGCTTTACCGGGACAGGGGTTGAAGAGCAGTACTTC. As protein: CASSFTGTGVEEQYF.

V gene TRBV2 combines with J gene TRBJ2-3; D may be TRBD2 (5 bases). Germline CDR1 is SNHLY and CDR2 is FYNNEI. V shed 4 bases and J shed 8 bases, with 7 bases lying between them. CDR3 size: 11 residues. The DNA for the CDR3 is TGTGCCAGCAGTGGTGAGGGTACGCAGTATTTT. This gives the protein CASSGEGTQYF.

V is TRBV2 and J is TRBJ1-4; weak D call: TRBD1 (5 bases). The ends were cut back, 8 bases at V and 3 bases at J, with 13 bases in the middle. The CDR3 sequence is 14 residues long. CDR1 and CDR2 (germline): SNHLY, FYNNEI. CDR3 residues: CASREQEANEKLFF. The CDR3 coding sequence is TGTGCCAGCCGGGAACAGGAAGCTAATGAAAAACTGTTTTTT.

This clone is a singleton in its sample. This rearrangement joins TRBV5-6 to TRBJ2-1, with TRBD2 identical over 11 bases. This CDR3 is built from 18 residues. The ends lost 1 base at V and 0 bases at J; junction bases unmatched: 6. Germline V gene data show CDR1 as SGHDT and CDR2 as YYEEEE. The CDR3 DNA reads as TGTGCCAGCAGCTTGAGGTCTAGCGGGAGGAGCTCCTACAATGAGCAGTTCTTC. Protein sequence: CASSLRSSGRSSYNEQFF.

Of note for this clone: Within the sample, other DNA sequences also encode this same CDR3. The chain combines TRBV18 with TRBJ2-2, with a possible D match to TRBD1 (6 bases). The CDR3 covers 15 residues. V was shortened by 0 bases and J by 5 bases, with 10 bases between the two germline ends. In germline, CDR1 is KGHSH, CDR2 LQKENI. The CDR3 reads CASSPPGQGTGELFF. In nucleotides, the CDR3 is TGTGCCAGCTCACCACCCGGTCAGGGGACCGGGGAGCTGTTTTTT.

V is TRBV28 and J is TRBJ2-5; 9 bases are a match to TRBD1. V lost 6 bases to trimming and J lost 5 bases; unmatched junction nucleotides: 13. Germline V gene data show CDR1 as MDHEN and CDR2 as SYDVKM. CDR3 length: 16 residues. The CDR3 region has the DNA TGTGCCAGCAGCGGGGCGGAGACAGGGGGAAAGGAGACCCAGTACTTC. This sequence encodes CASSGAETGGKETQYF.

This CDR3 is CASSLSGTSGIYEQYF. The DNA of the CDR3 is TGTGCCAGCAGTTTGTCCGGGACTAGCGGGATCTACGAGCAGTACTTC. The rearrangement joins TRBV6-5 to TRBJ2-7; 13 bases fit TRBD2. CDR1 and CDR2 from the germline V gene are MNHEY and SVGAGI. Trimming removed 4 bases from V and 3 bases from J; junction bases left unmatched: 6. The length of the CDR3 is 16 residues.

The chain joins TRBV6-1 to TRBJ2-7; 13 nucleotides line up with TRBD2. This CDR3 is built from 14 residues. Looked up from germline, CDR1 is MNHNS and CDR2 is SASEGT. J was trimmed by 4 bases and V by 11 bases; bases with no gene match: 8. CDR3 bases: TGTGCCTCCCCCCGGACTAGCGGGGGTTACGAGCAGTACTTC. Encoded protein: CASPRTSGGYEQYF.

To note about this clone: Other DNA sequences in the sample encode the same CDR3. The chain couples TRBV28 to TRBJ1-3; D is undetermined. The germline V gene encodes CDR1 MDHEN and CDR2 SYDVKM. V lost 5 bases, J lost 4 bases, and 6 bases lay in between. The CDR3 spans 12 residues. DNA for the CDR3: TGTGCCAGCAGTCTCTACGGAAACACCATATATTTT. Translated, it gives CASSLYGNTIYF.

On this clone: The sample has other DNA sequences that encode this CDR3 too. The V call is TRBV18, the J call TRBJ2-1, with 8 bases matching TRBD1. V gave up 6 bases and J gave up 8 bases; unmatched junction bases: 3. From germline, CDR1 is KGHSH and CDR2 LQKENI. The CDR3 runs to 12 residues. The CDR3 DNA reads TGTGCCAGCTCCCCAGGGGGCTATGAGCAGTTCTTC. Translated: CASSPGGYEQFF.

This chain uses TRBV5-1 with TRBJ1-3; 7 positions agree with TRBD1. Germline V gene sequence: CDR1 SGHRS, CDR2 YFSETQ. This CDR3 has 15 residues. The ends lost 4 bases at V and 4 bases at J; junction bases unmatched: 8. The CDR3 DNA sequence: TGCGCCAGCAGCCTCAGGCAGGGGGGAGGAAACACCATATATTTT. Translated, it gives CASSLRQGGGNTIYF.

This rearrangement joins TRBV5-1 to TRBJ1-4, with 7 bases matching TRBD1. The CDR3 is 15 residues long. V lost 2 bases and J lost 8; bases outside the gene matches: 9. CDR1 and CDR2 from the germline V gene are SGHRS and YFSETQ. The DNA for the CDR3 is TGCGCCAGCAGCTTAATAGGGGGCATAGGAGAAAAACTGTTTTTT. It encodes CASSLIGGIGEKLFF.